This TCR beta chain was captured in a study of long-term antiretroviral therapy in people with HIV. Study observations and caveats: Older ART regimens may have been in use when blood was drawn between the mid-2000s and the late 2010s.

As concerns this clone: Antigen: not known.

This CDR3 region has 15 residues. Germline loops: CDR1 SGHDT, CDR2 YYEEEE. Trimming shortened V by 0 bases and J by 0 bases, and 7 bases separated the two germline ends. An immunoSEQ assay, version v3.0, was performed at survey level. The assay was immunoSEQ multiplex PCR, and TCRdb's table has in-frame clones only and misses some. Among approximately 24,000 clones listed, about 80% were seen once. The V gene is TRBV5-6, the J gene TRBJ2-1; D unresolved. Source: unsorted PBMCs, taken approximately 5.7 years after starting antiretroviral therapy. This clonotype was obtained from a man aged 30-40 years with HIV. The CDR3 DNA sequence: TGTGCCAGCAGCTTGGGTTGGGGCTCCTACAATGAGCAGTTCTTC. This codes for CASSLGWGSYNEQFF.